This TCR beta chain was captured by sequencing in a study of prognosis after radiotherapy for stage I lung cancer. Background on the study: Concurrent therapy with stereotactic body radiotherapy was received by no patient. Study conclusions and caveats: Reportedly, TRBV and TRBJ gene usage differed by presence of metastases in patients. In the expanded TCR clones, tumor specificity was not determined. Unique TCR clone counts were lower following stereotactic body radiation therapy (median roughly 9,900 versus 7,200).

Genomic DNA served as the source from which two-round multiplex PCR generated TCR beta CDR3 amplicons. Specific primers for each TRBV and TRBJ gene were what first-round PCR used. A single record per CDR3 protein comes from TCRdb applying MiXCR to the multiplex PCR reads. The table lists under 20,000 distinct CDR3 sequences, 44% of them singletons. By share, this clonotype counts as medium-sized. No antigen is known for it. Germline V gene data show CDR1 as SGHAT and CDR2 as FQNNGV. Trimming cost V 5 bases and J 3 bases, with 11 bases left between them. The CDR3 totals 13 residues. The TCR originated in a donor aged 50 or older with non-small cell lung cancer. Sequencing was performed on PBMCs, taken before or after stereotactic body radiation therapy (not recorded which). The rearrangement links TRBV11-2 to TRBJ2-7; D gene unclear. CDR3 region: CASSPTYGYEQYF. CDR3 in DNA: TGTGCCAGCAGCCCTACGTACGGCTACGAGCAGTACTTC.